This T cell receptor (beta chain) was obtained from a study of hypomethylating agent response in myelodysplastic syndrome (dated by TCRdb to about 2021). In terms of the full investigation: The hypomethylating agent given was azacitidine in about 70% of the 11 patients and decitabine in 3 of 11 patients. The most frequent mutation was TET2, found in about 45% of the 11 patients. Of the myelodysplastic syndrome patients in the cohort, nine or ten were male and 2 were female. Patients had a mean age of about 78 +/- 6.2 years, and a diploid cytogenetic profile was the most common. Complete response or hematologic improvement counted as response, and patients meeting neither criterion were classed as non-responders. Complete response or hematologic improvement was achieved by six patients, and four or five patients were classified as non-responders. General study outcomes and caveats: The shared GLIPH2 clusters might recognize novel MDS antigens, but this possibility was not confirmed and requires experimental validation. Novel clonotypes emerged more often in responders, while non-responders showed more contracted clonotypes after treatment. No significant change in richness, rarefaction diversity or clonality was detected after hypomethylating agent treatment, either across all patients or within response groups. Age matching of healthy control donors to MDS patients was not performed, and the MDS versus healthy comparison could have been impacted by this lack of age matching. Only around eleven patients were analyzed, so the study cohort was small.

Library method: the immunoSEQ multiplex PCR assay. Each sample was run at survey resolution as two replicates of approximately 200 ng apiece, for a total of approximately 400 ng of DNA. Rearranged TCRB sequences in genomic DNA were detected with the hsTCRB kit, which uses multiplex PCR primers directed at V and J genes. To amplify the CDR3 region, the first PCR ran for 31 cycles with the QIAGEN Multiplex PCR Kit. Sample barcodes and Illumina adapters were added to each replicate in an 8-cycle second PCR. Pooled libraries were quantified using a QuantStudio 6 and the KAPA library quantification kit. Approximately 15 pM of pooled libraries were sequenced on an Illumina MiSeq with 156-cycle single-end reads and a 15-cycle index read. In the source study's methods: Of 160,000 or so unique clonotypes, over 1.5% were flagged by VDJdb annotation as previously reported viral-epitope-specific. The immunoSEQ Data Assistant and immunoSEQ Analyzer turned the raw reads into TCRB repertoires that were normalized and annotated. Clonotype analysis used the immunarch R package version 0.6.5 and BioAnalyzer. Before richness was estimated, every repertoire was downsampled to the clone count of the smallest repertoire. Fisher's exact tests classified clonotypes as expanded, contracted or novel, with novel meaning zero frequency before treatment. Significantly changed CDR3 beta sequences were clustered with GLIPH2 at simulation_depth=1000 and kmer_min_depth=3, and CDR3s shorter than five residues were left out. The immuneACCESS repertoire file appears here via TCRdb, limited to in-frame rearrangements. These files lack a portion of the clones; in checked studies, under half of the deficit traces to unresolved V genes, and the cause of the others is not known. V and J calls plus clone size are reproduced from that table; the DNA served to infer D and trimming. For this sample there are 7,000 or so clones; around 90% appear just once. Roughly 17% of the sample is in the top ten clones.

Concerning this clone itself: Its antigen remains unidentified. No much larger clonotype is one base removed from it; base qualities were not supplied.

CDR1 and CDR2 (MNHEY, SVGAGI) derive from the germline V gene. Including the terminal cysteine and phenylalanine, the CDR3 comprises 15 residues. The read is trimmed to its CDR3 DNA, 45 bases read in frame from base 1. At the junction V is shortened by 7 bases and J by 3 bases; bases outside the gene matches: 10. T-cell subsets were not sorted, so the analysis was performed on bulk bone marrow. Bone marrow from 11 to 12 myelodysplastic syndrome patients, collected before and after hypomethylating agent therapy, underwent immunosequencing of the TCR beta CDR3 regions. For longitudinal repertoire tracking, a baseline bone marrow plus two to three bone marrows at different post-treatment timepoints were contributed by each patient. Genomic DNA was isolated from whole bone marrow, and DNA quality was assessed with TapeStation, NanoDrop OneC and PicoGreen assays.

Sequenced here: bone marrow, sampled before or after starting hypomethylating agent treatment for myelodysplastic syndrome (not recorded which). This chain is built from TRBV6-5 and TRBJ1-2; the central 8 bases match TRBD1. This clonotype was obtained from a human donor with myelodysplastic syndrome. In nucleotides, the sequence is TGTGCCAGCACCCAGTGGACAGGGAGAGACTATGGCTACACCTTC. This sequence encodes CASTQWTGRDYGYTF.